The TCR beta chain under discussion was sequenced for a study of T-cell reconstitution after alpha-beta-depleted transplantation in children. Study results and limitations: Some patients' high day-60 TCRbeta diversity was attributed to recipient cells surviving conditioning. Newly generated T cells supplied most T-cell counts and diversity one year post-transplant. Reports say that about two months after transplant, the alpha-beta T cells came out of several hundred graft clones that had expanded.

Germline lookup yields CDR1 SGHTA and CDR2 FQGNSA. Germline trimming cut 2 bases from V and 0 bases from J; bases unmatched to any gene: 3. The CDR3 spans 16 residues. Using unique molecular identifiers, the investigators prepared the TCRbeta library. TCRdb re-analysed the PCR reads in MiXCR, keeping a single row per CDR3 protein. Among 330,000 or so distinct CDR3 sequences, almost 8% were seen once, and the ten largest hold around 10%. This clonotype was detected many times. Its specificity is not known. This clonotype originated in a female patient younger than 10 who had a stem cell transplant for Fanconi anemia, so the T cells may come from the graft donor. The chain is built from TRBV7-2 and TRBJ2-1; 8 bases match TRBD2. Sequences were derived from peripheral blood, sampled 360 days after TCRalphabeta/CD19-depleted stem cell transplant. The DNA for the CDR3 is TGTGCCAGCAGCTTATCCGGGACTAGCTCCTACAATGAGCAGTTCTTC. As protein: CASSLSGTSSYNEQFF.